One and the same sample provided the 32 T cell receptor beta chains below, sequenced in a study of beta chain features in type 1 diabetes. General study results and limits: People with Type 1 diabetes carried modestly yet significantly shorter TCRB CDR3s in all four CD4+ subsets.

Expressed TCRB transcripts were sequenced because the isolated RNA had all been reverse transcribed beforehand. Libraries were prepared by immunoSEQ multiplex PCR; TCRdb keeps only in-frame clonotypes and omits some of them. The sample carries a few hundred thousand clones, approximately 15% recorded once. Their antigens are not known. Sample: naive CD4+ T cells from blood. These receptors all stem from a man aged 30 to 39 with type 1 diabetes.

This clone was observed a few times. The chain joins TRBV2 to TRBJ1-1; 9 positions agree with TRBD1. The CDR3 contains 12 residues. From germline, CDR1 is SNHLY and CDR2 FYNNEI. Trimming took 6 bases from V and 5 from J; bases not matched to a gene: 1. CDR3 DNA sequence: TGTGCCAGCAGGACAGGGGGGACTGAAGCTTTCTTT. This codes for CASRTGGTEAFF.

This rearrangement joins TRBV7-2 to TRBJ2-2; 10 bases fit TRBD2. This CDR3 is built from 17 residues. Germline assignment: CDR1 SGHTA and CDR2 FQGNSA. V gave up 1 base and J gave up 5 bases; unmatched junction bases: 7. CDR3 coding DNA: TGTGCCAGCAGCTTAGTTGAGGGACTAGCGAGGACCGGGGAGCTGTTTTTT. It specifies CASSLVEGLARTGELFF.

The gene calls are TRBV25-1 and TRBJ1-6; D not certain. CDR3 size: 15 residues. Germline values: CDR1 MGHDK, CDR2 SYGVNS. The germline V and J ends were trimmed by 7 bases and 0 bases, with 10 bases remaining between them. The CDR3 loop is CASTFGSSYNSPLHF. The CDR3 coding sequence is TGTGCCAGCACTTTCGGGAGCTCCTATAATTCACCCCTCCACTTT.

This clone was seen more than once but under ten times. The CDR3 is CASSRTSGGANTGELFF. The CDR3 bases are TGTGCCAGCAGCCGAACTAGCGGGGGAGCGAACACCGGGGAGCTGTTTTTT. The chain uses TRBV9 and TRBJ2-2; the match to TRBD2 covers 11 bases. The CDR3 runs to 17 residues. Trimming took 4 bases from V and 0 from J; bases not matched to a gene: 5. Germline CDR1 SGDLS, CDR2 YYNGEE.

The J gene is TRBJ1-1, the V gene TRBV11-2; D might be TRBD1 (6 bases). V lost 5 bases, J lost 0 bases, and 10 bases lay in between. Germline assignment: CDR1 SGHAT and CDR2 FQNNGV. This CDR3 has 14 residues. The CDR3 DNA reads TGTGCCAGCAGCACCAGGACAGTGAACACTGAAGCTTTCTTT. This codes for CASSTRTVNTEAFF.

This clone was picked up a small number of times. The V gene is TRBV6-5, the J gene TRBJ2-5; 11 bases map to TRBD2. This CDR3 contains 13 residues. Trimming took 7 bases from V and 5 from J; bases not matched to a gene: 3. The germline V gene has CDR1 MNHEY and CDR2 SVGAGI. This chain's CDR3 is CASTIAGGETQYF. The DNA of the CDR3 is TGTGCCAGCACCATAGCGGGGGGGGAGACCCAGTACTTC.

This clone was counted a few times. V is TRBV18 and J is TRBJ1-1; D might be TRBD1 (6 bases). CDR1 is KGHSH and CDR2 is LQKENI in the germline V gene. CDR3 size: 15 residues. Trimming removed 3 bases from V and 1 base from J, with 12 bases in between. The CDR3 bases are TGTGCCAGCTCACCTCTAGGACAGTCGAACACTGAAGCTTTCTTT. Protein product: CASSPLGQSNTEAFF.

The V gene is TRBV30, the J gene TRBJ2-1; D not certain. Looked up from germline, CDR1 is GTSNPN and CDR2 is SVGIG (reference sequence). The CDR3 length is 12 residues. Trimming pared 1 base from V and 5 bases from J, leaving 6 bases between. CDR3 DNA: TGTGCCTGGAGTGGTACTGACAATGAGCAGTTCTTC. This sequence encodes CAWSGTDNEQFF. Drawing the rest from reference TRBV30 and TRBJ2-1, the complete variable domain is SQTIHQWPATLVQPVGSPLSLECTVEGTSNPNLYWYRQAAGRGLQLLFYSVGIGQISSEVPQNLSASRPQDRQFILSSKKLLLSDSGFYLCAWSGTDNEQFFGPGTRLTVL.

A few counts support this clone. The rearrangement joins TRBV5-1 to TRBJ2-3, with D maybe TRBD2 (5 bases). V shed 4 bases and J shed 2 bases, with 17 bases lying between them. Germline CDR1 SGHRS, CDR2 YFSETQ. The CDR3 sequence is 16 residues long. The CDR3 nucleotides read TGCGCCAGCAGCCACCTCAGCGGTACCCTCACAGATACGCAGTATTTT. It specifies CASSHLSGTLTDTQYF.

V gene TRBV7-9 combines with J gene TRBJ2-3, with D possibly being TRBD2 (6 bases). This CDR3 is built from 19 residues. CDR1 SEHNR and CDR2 FQNEAQ come from the germline V gene (reference sequence). Between the trimmed V and J ends, which lost 7 bases and 2 bases, there was a span of 28 bases. CDR3 residues: CASTQWSGSGPLYTDTQYF. The CDR3 region has the DNA TGTGCCAGCACCCAATGGTCCGGGAGCGGACCTTTATACACAGATACGCAGTATTTT.

The J gene is TRBJ1-2, the V gene TRBV30, with 8 positions matching TRBD1. There are 14 residues in the CDR3. CDR1 is GTSNPN, CDR2 SVGIG, per germline (reference sequence). After removal of 0 bases from V and 7 bases from J, the junction contained 7 bases not matched to a gene. The DNA for the CDR3 is TGTGCCTGGAGTGTGAAAACAGGGGGATTTGGCTACACCTTC. Its protein is CAWSVKTGGFGYTF.

There are a few counts of this clone. The rearrangement joins TRBV11-2 to TRBJ2-5; D possibly corresponds to TRBD2 (6 bases). CDR1 and CDR2 (germline): SGHAT, FQNNGV. There are 15 residues in the CDR3. Between the trimmed V and J ends, which lost 4 bases and 4 bases, there was a span of 16 bases. The CDR3 is CASSSQSGGVETQYF. CDR3 DNA: TGTGCCAGCAGCTCACAGTCGGGCGGGGTAGAGACCCAGTACTTC. The full variable domain, in which reference TRBV11-2 and TRBJ2-5 provide the parts outside the CDR3, is EAGVAQSPRYKIIEKRQSVAFWCNPISGHATLYWYQQILGQGPKLLIQFQNNGVVDDSQLPKDRFSAERLKGVDSTLKIQPAKLEDSAVYLCASSSQSGGVETQYFGPGTRLLVL.

This clone has a handful of counts. The rearrangement links TRBV29-1 to TRBJ2-6; 7 bases are a match to TRBD2. The V segment lost 0 bases and the J segment 1 base; nucleotides outside the gene matches: 6. Germline CDR1 SQVTM, CDR2 ANQGSEA. CDR3 size: 17 residues. CDR3: CSVEEGSGGSGANVLTF. CDR3 DNA sequence: TGCAGCGTTGAAGAAGGTTCCGGGGGGTCTGGGGCCAACGTCCTGACTTTC. Full variable domain (outside the CDR3, taken from reference TRBV29-1 and TRBJ2-6): SAVISQKPSRDICQRGTSLTIQCQVDSQVTMMFWYRQQPGQSLTLIATANQGSEATYESGFVIDKFPISRPNLTFSTLTVSNMSPEDSSIYLCSVEEGSGGSGANVLTFGAGSRLTVL.

The chain combines TRBV29-1 with TRBJ1-2; D remains ambiguous. The CDR3 totals 13 residues. Trimming removed 7 bases at V and 8 bases at J, with 20 bases between. The V gene's germline CDR1 is SQVTM and CDR2 ANQGSEA. CDR3 bases: TGCAGCGGTGCGGGTCCCCTGGGGAAAGGCTACACCTTC. Its protein is CSGAGPLGKGYTF.

The chain links TRBV15 to TRBJ2-7; 8 nucleotides align to TRBD1. The CDR3 is made up of 13 amino acids. Trimming at V came to 4 bases and at J to 6 bases, leaving 5 bases not matched to a gene. Germline CDR1 and CDR2: LNHNV and YYDKDF (reference sequence). The CDR3 region is CATSTDRGGEQYF. The CDR3 DNA sequence: TGTGCCACCAGCACCGACAGGGGTGGCGAGCAGTACTTC.

This clone was counted between two and nine times. V and J are TRBV30 and TRBJ2-7; 11 bases are shared with TRBD1. Germline trimming cut 8 bases from V and 4 bases from J; bases unmatched to any gene: 4. CDR1 GTSNPN and CDR2 SVGIG come from the germline V gene (reference sequence). This CDR3 is 12 amino acids long. The CDR3 loop is CAGQGARYEQYF. The CDR3 DNA follows: TGTGCCGGACAGGGGGCGCGATACGAGCAGTACTTC.

Remarks on this clone: An end of the junction differs from the germline gene, which may be a read error. The chain recombines TRBV27 with TRBJ2-5, with D possibly being TRBD1 (6 bases). Germline V CDR1 and CDR2: MNHEY, SMNVEV (reference sequence). This CDR3 is 15 amino acids long. The CDR3 DNA reads TGTGCCAGCAGCCCCGGGGCGGCAGGGGCAGTGGAGTTGCACTTC. As protein: CASSPGAAGAVELHF.

This clone was seen only a few times. This chain uses TRBV14 with TRBJ2-5, with 13 positions matching TRBD2. This CDR3 is built from 16 residues. The V segment lost 5 bases and the J segment 4 bases; nucleotides outside the gene matches: 7. Germline V gives CDR1 SGHDN, CDR2 FVKESK. Written as DNA, the CDR3 is TGTGCCAGCAGCTACGGACTAGCGGGAGTTCGAGAGACCCAGTACTTC. Translating it yields CASSYGLAGVRETQYF.

As to this clone: Different DNA sequences within this sample yield the same CDR3. The chain combines TRBV2 with TRBJ2-1; D gene ambiguous. The V end lost 6 bases, the J end lost 4 bases, and 4 bases lay between the germline ends. The CDR3 runs 11 residues. Germline V gene sequence: CDR1 SNHLY, CDR2 FYNNEI. The CDR3: CASSPYNEQFF. CDR3 nucleotides: TGTGCCAGCAGCCCATACAATGAGCAGTTCTTC.

The sample holds a few counts of this clone. The rearrangement joins TRBV19 to TRBJ2-7, with D possibly matching TRBD1 (6 bases). V was cut by 3 bases and J by 0 bases, with 12 bases left in between. Germline CDR1 reads LNHDA; CDR2 reads SQIVND (reference sequence). The length of the CDR3 is 15 residues. Here the CDR3 DNA reads TGTGCCAGTAGTATGTTGGGGGCAGGCTCCTACGAGCAGTACTTC. Protein: CASSMLGAGSYEQYF.

V and J are TRBV9 and TRBJ2-2, with 9 bases that match TRBD2. J lost 2 bases, V lost 3 bases, and 5 bases had no gene match. Per germline, CDR1 SGDLS and CDR2 YYNGEE. The CDR3 has 16 residues. CDR3 loop: CASSDRSGSNTGELFF. CDR3 sequence (DNA): TGTGCCAGCAGCGATCGTAGCGGGAGCAACACCGGGGAGCTGTTTTTT.

The rearrangement links TRBV2 to TRBJ1-6; TRBD1 aligns across 9 bases. The CDR3 length is 16 residues. J was trimmed by 10 bases and V by 6 bases; bases with no gene match: 13. The germline V gene has CDR1 SNHLY and CDR2 FYNNEI. In DNA, the CDR3 is TGTGCCAGCAGCTTTTACGGGACAGGGCTTTTCTCACCCCTCCACTTT. Its translation: CASSFYGTGLFSPLHF.

This sequence joins TRBV19 and TRBJ1-1, with a weak D call TRBD1 (5 bases). There are 15 residues in the CDR3. V was clipped by 3 bases and J by 3 bases, with 14 bases between them. Germline V gene lookup returns CDR1 LNHDA and CDR2 SQIVND (reference sequence). CDR3 sequence: CASSMAGIRYTEAFF. The DNA of the CDR3 is TGTGCCAGTAGTATGGCAGGGATAAGATACACTGAAGCTTTCTTT.

The chain combines TRBV5-1 with TRBJ2-3, with 10 bases lining up with TRBD2. CDR3 size: 15 residues. V shed 10 bases and J 0 bases; nucleotides not matched to a gene: 8. The V gene's germline CDR1 is SGHRS and CDR2 YFSETQ. CDR3 nucleotide sequence: TGCGCCGGGAGTAGCGGGGGGTCCAGCACAGATACGCAGTATTTT. Protein product: CAGSSGGSSTDTQYF.

V usage is TRBV19 and J usage is TRBJ1-2, with 8 bases lining up with TRBD1. The junction had 3 bases not matched to a gene; V was cut back by 3 bases and J by 0 bases. The CDR3 has 15 residues. The germline gives CDR1 LNHDA, CDR2 SQIVND (reference sequence). The CDR3 region has the DNA TGTGCCAGTAGTATCTGGGACAGGACTAACTATGGCTACACCTTC. Translated: CASSIWDRTNYGYTF.

This clone was counted only a few times. The V gene is TRBV5-1, the J gene TRBJ1-1; D ambiguous. This CDR3 is 12 amino acids long. V lost 3 bases and J lost 5, with 8 bases in between. CDR1 is SGHRS, CDR2 YFSETQ, per germline. This CDR3 is CASSSGYTEAFF. The CDR3 nucleotides are TGCGCCAGCAGCTCCGGGTATACTGAAGCTTTCTTT.

V and J are TRBV11-2 and TRBJ2-3; D possibly corresponds to TRBD1 (6 bases). Trimming took 5 bases from V and 0 from J, leaving 12 bases between them. This CDR3 is built from 15 residues. CDR1 and CDR2 (germline): SGHAT, FQNNGV. This CDR3 reads CASSLTGHSTDTQYF. Written as DNA, the CDR3 is TGTGCCAGCAGCCTTACGGGACATAGCACAGATACGCAGTATTTT.

The chain carries TRBV9 and TRBJ2-1, with D possibly being TRBD2 (6 bases). The germline V and J ends were trimmed by 0 bases and 1 base, with 8 bases remaining between them. Germline V CDR1 and CDR2: SGDLS, YYNGEE. This CDR3 spans 15 amino acids. The CDR3 DNA sequence: TGTGCCAGCAGCGTAGGGGGACTTTCCTACAATGAGCAGTTCTTC. Protein: CASSVGGLSYNEQFF.

In its sample, this clone was seen a few times. The rearrangement uses TRBV30 and TRBJ2-7, with 8 positions matching TRBD1. Germline V gene lookup returns CDR1 GTSNPN and CDR2 SVGIG (reference sequence). The ends lost 3 bases at V and 3 bases at J; junction bases unmatched: 10. This CDR3 is built from 15 residues. DNA for the CDR3: TGTGCCTGGAGCGACCCCGGGACAGGCGGCTACGAGCAGTACTTC. Amino acid sequence: CAWSDPGTGGYEQYF.

This clone showed up just a few times. The gene calls are TRBV2 and TRBJ2-2; TRBD2 is a possible D gene (6 bases). With 2 bases removed from V and 8 bases from J, the gap between germline ends came to 9 bases. Germline V CDR1 and CDR2: SNHLY, FYNNEI. This CDR3 comprises 13 residues. CDR3 coding DNA: TGTGCCAGCAGTGAAAAAGGAGGGGGGGAGCTGTTTTTT. Translated: CASSEKGGGELFF.

This clone was picked up a small number of times. This chain uses TRBV13 with TRBJ2-3; a possible D gene is TRBD1 (5 bases). V lost 0 bases and J 2 bases, leaving 6 bases between the germline ends. The CDR3 runs 14 residues. The germline CDR1 and CDR2 sequences are PRHDT and FYEKMQ (reference sequence). CDR3 in amino acids: CASSLGQATDTQYF. In DNA form, the CDR3 reads TGTGCCAGCAGCTTAGGACAGGCCACAGATACGCAGTATTTT.

The sample holds a few counts of this clone. The chain uses TRBV4-1 and TRBJ2-3, with 7 bases aligning to TRBD1. This CDR3 has 17 amino acids. V dropped 2 bases and J dropped 2; count of bases not matched to a gene: 10. In germline, CDR1 is MGHRA, CDR2 YSYEKL. The CDR3 sequence is CASSQSYSGTATDTQYF. The CDR3 region has the DNA TGCGCCAGCAGCCAAAGTTATTCCGGGACAGCCACAGATACGCAGTATTTT.